This T cell receptor (beta chain) is from a study of cytotoxic CD8 clonotypes in ibrutinib-treated CLL. Notes on the study in general: Having risen at ibrutinib response, clonality had fallen back toward baseline by progression.

As for this clone: What it recognizes is unknown.

Profiling relied on immunoSEQ multiplex PCR, and the TCRdb table lists in-frame clones only, not all of them. The profile shows some 200,000 clones, roughly three quarters of them singletons. CDR3 length: 14 amino acids. Per germline, CDR1 KGHSH and CDR2 LQKENI. Between the trimmed V and J ends, which lost 7 bases and 2 bases, there was a span of 12 bases. Sequencing used PBMCs, obtained after 12 months of ibrutinib treatment. The chain links TRBV18 to TRBJ2-1; D is possibly TRBD1 or TRBD2 (5 bases each). The TCR was taken from a human donor with chronic lymphocytic leukemia. CDR3: CASYLGRTYNEQFF. CDR3 nucleotide sequence: TGTGCCAGCTATCTGGGACGGACCTACAATGAGCAGTTCTTC. Looking up the rest from reference TRBV18 and TRBJ2-1 gives the full variable domain: NAGVMQNPRHLVRRRGQEARLRCSPMKGHSHVYWYRQLPEEGLKFMVYLQKENIIDESGMPKERFSAEFPKEGPSILRIQQVVRGDSAAYFCASYLGRTYNEQFFGPGTRLTVL.